The entry below describes one TCR beta chain. Antigen unknown. It was cDNA, reverse transcribed from extracted RNA, that served as the sequencing template. Repertoires were generated with immunoSEQ multiplex PCR, while TCRdb's copy carries only in-frame clones and drops some. The table records over 150,000 clones, 45% to 65% of them present only once. Indicated treatment: oral pan-JAK inhibitor, 5-10 mg twice daily. PBMCs provided sorted CD4+ and CD8+ T cells. The data are from a study of CD8+ T cells in alopecia areata. Background on the study: A 6-month off-drug phase came after tofacitinib, which had lasted 6 to 18 months.

Regarding the study as a whole: Among the top 100, expanded CD8+ clones were significantly decreased by tofacitinib, as was scalp clonality.

The germline V gene has CDR1 SEHNR and CDR2 FQNEAQ (reference sequence). Trimming took off 5 bases at V and 2 bases at J, with 13 bases between the two ends. The CDR3 runs to 14 residues. The sequence came from a human donor with alopecia areata. The source material was CD4+ T cells sorted from blood, sampled at week 4, from a patient treated with tofacitinib. J is TRBJ2-7 and V is TRBV7-9; weak D call: TRBD2 (6 bases). The CDR3 loop reads CASSKGTAAYEQYF. CDR3 DNA sequence: TGTGCCAGCAGCAAAGGGACTGCCGCCTACGAGCAGTACTTC.